These 24 T cell receptor beta chains were all obtained from the same sample, sequenced in a study of shared clonotypes between healthy human individuals. Produced via immunoSEQ multiplex PCR; TCRdb's table is partial and in-frame only. Altogether millions of clones are present, about 92% being singletons, with the ten largest covering 0.39%. Input material: naive CD4+ T cells from PBMCs. The sample's subset: CD45RA+ positively selected. The receptor set was obtained from a man aged 18 to 30 in good health. Some clones in this sample may be carry-over from other donors' samples.

The chain combines TRBV4-2 with TRBJ1-3; D unclear. V lost 2 bases, J lost 0 bases, and 8 bases lay in between. CDR1 and CDR2 (germline): LGHNA, YNFKEQ. This CDR3 is built from 15 residues. The CDR3 loop reads CASSQRQVSGNTIYF. CDR3 coding DNA: TGTGCCAGCAGCCAACGACAAGTCTCTGGAAACACCATATATTTT.

As concerns this clone: The identical CDR3 is also encoded by other nucleotide sequences in the sample. CDR3 bases: TGTGCCAGCTCTCGACCTAACTATGGCTACACCTTC. It translates to CASSRPNYGYTF. This rearrangement joins TRBV28 to TRBJ1-2; D call uncertain. Trimming took off 8 bases at V and 0 bases at J, with 7 bases between the two ends. In germline, CDR1 is MDHEN, CDR2 SYDVKM. The CDR3 is made up of 12 amino acids.

V usage is TRBV29-1 and J usage is TRBJ2-1; 9 bases align to TRBD2. Germline trimming cut 6 bases from V and 2 bases from J; bases unmatched to any gene: 5. The V gene's germline CDR1 is SQVTM and CDR2 ANQGSEA. This CDR3 spans 14 amino acids. Here the CDR3 reads CSVVAGATYNEQFF. The CDR3 DNA is TGCAGCGTCGTAGCGGGAGCCACCTACAATGAGCAGTTCTTC.

V is TRBV11-2 and J is TRBJ2-2; D is possibly TRBD2 (6 bases). The CDR3 is 13 amino acids. V dropped 4 bases and J dropped 5 bases, with 8 bases sitting between them. Germline V lookup: CDR1 SGHAT, CDR2 FQNNGV. The CDR3 region is CASSWGLTGELFF. Here the CDR3 DNA reads TGTGCCAGCAGCTGGGGACTTACCGGGGAGCTGTTTTTT.

V is TRBV28 and J is TRBJ2-1, with D hard to call. V lost 7 bases, J lost 7 bases, and 8 bases lay in between. Per the germline V gene, CDR1 is MDHEN and CDR2 is SYDVKM. The CDR3 length is 11 residues. The CDR3 region has the DNA TGTGCCAGCACGCTCCAGAATGAGCAGTTCTTC. Protein product: CASTLQNEQFF.

The chain combines TRBV2 with TRBJ1-2, with D unclear. Germline assignment: CDR1 SNHLY and CDR2 FYNNEI. CDR3 length: 14 amino acids. Deletions cut 7 bases from V and 6 bases from J, with 18 bases between. CDR3 coding DNA: TGTGCCAGCATCGAAGACCCGTATTCGGATGGCTACACCTTC. Its protein is CASIEDPYSDGYTF.

V usage is TRBV7-9 and J usage is TRBJ2-7; D perhaps matches TRBD2 (6 bases). Per the germline V gene, CDR1 is SEHNR and CDR2 is FQNEAQ (reference sequence). V was clipped by 4 bases and J by 7 bases, with 20 bases between them. CDR3 length: 15 amino acids. CDR3 sequence: CASSSSYWRGGEQYF. CDR3 nucleotides: TGTGCCAGCAGCTCCTCTTACTGGCGGGGCGGGGAGCAGTACTTC. The whole variable domain, filled in from reference TRBV7-9 and TRBJ2-7, reads DTGVSQNPRHKITKRGQNVTFRCDPISEHNRLYWYRQTLGQGPEFLTYFQNEAQLEKSRLLSDRFSAERPKGSFSTLEIQRTEQGDSAMYLCASSSSYWRGGEQYFGPGTRLTVT.

The CDR3 here is CASSPPGTGSGNTIYF. The CDR3 bases are TGTGCCAGCTCACCACCGGGGACCGGCTCTGGAAACACCATATATTTT. The rearrangement uses TRBV18 and TRBJ1-3, with D perhaps matching TRBD1 (5 bases). CDR3 length: 16 residues. With 0 bases removed from V and 0 bases from J, the gap between germline ends came to 9 bases. Germline CDR1 reads KGHSH; CDR2 reads LQKENI.

The chain has TRBV7-2 and TRBJ2-7, with 10 bases aligning to TRBD2. The V gene's germline CDR1 is SGHTA and CDR2 FQGNSA. This CDR3 region has 14 residues. V lost 2 bases, J lost 4 bases, and 2 bases stayed unmatched. CDR3: CASSLQREGYEQYF. The DNA of the CDR3 is TGTGCCAGCAGCTTACAGCGGGAGGGTTACGAGCAGTACTTC.

V usage is TRBV28 and J usage is TRBJ1-1; D unclear. Germline-derived CDR1 and CDR2 are MDHEN and SYDVKM. There are 14 residues in the CDR3. Trimming removed 4 bases at V and 0 bases at J, with 9 bases between. Written as DNA, the CDR3 is TGTGCCAGCAGTTCGGAGATTCTGAACACTGAAGCTTTCTTT. Its translation is CASSSEILNTEAFF.

This rearrangement joins TRBV7-2 to TRBJ1-2; D gene uncertain. The CDR3 extends over 13 amino acids. Germline CDR1 is SGHTA and CDR2 is FQGNSA. V shed 5 bases and J shed 3 bases, with 10 bases lying between them. The CDR3: CASSPTRDYGYTF. The CDR3 bases are TGTGCCAGCAGCCCGACCAGAGACTATGGCTACACCTTC. The whole variable domain, remainder taken from reference TRBV7-2 and TRBJ1-2, is GAGVSQSPSNKVTEKGKDVELRCDPISGHTALYWYRQSLGQGLEFLIYFQGNSAPDKSGLPSDRFSAERTGGSVSTLTIQRTQQEDSAVYLCASSPTRDYGYTFGSGTRLTVV.

This chain links TRBV7-2 with TRBJ1-2, with D possibly being TRBD1 (5 bases). CDR1 and CDR2 from the germline V gene are SGHTA and FQGNSA. The V end was cut by 2 bases, the J end by 13 bases, with 20 bases between. CDR3 length equals 14 residues. The CDR3 sequence: CASSLNTPGKTGTF. The CDR3 DNA sequence: TGTGCCAGCAGCTTAAACACCCCAGGGAAAACGGGCACCTTC.

Points on this clone: At the DNA level, this CDR3 is encoded by other sequences in the same sample as well. For the CDR3, the DNA is TGCAGCGTTGAGGGGAATGGCTACACCTTC. It translates to CSVEGNGYTF. The chain joins TRBV29-1 to TRBJ1-2; D gene unclear. Deletions cut 3 bases from V and 6 bases from J, with 5 bases between. From germline, CDR1 is SQVTM and CDR2 ANQGSEA. This CDR3 is built from 10 residues.

On this clone itself: This sample also contains other DNA sequences that code for the same CDR3. The V call is TRBV7-3, the J call TRBJ1-6; no definite D call. The CDR3 length is 13 residues. V lost 5 bases, J lost 5 bases, and 7 bases lay in between. The V gene's germline CDR1 is SGHTA and CDR2 FQGTGA. CDR3 protein: CASSLRNNSPLHF. CDR3 coding DNA: TGTGCCAGCAGCCTACGCAATAATTCACCCCTCCACTTT. Drawing the rest from reference TRBV7-3 and TRBJ1-6, the complete variable domain is GAGVSQTPSNKVTEKGKYVELRCDPISGHTALYWYRQSLGQGPEFLIYFQGTGAADDSGLPNDRFFAVRPEGSVSTLKIQRTERGDSAVYLCASSLRNNSPLHFGNGTRLTVT.

The chain combines TRBV6-5 with TRBJ1-2; no clear D. The CDR3 spans 15 residues. Trimming left V 0 bases short and J 8 bases short, with 16 bases between. CDR1 and CDR2 from the germline V gene are MNHEY and SVGAGI. The CDR3 reads CASSYSVPRTDGYTF. CDR3 in DNA: TGTGCCAGCAGTTACTCGGTCCCAAGGACCGACGGCTACACCTTC.

The chain has TRBV5-6 and TRBJ2-5; TRBD2 agrees at 9 bases. This CDR3 is 15 amino acids long. Germline assignment: CDR1 SGHDT and CDR2 YYEEEE. Germline trimming cut 1 base from V and 0 bases from J; bases unmatched to any gene: 1. This CDR3 reads CASSLWTSDQETQYF. The CDR3 nucleotides are TGTGCCAGCAGCTTGTGGACTAGCGACCAAGAGACCCAGTACTTC.

The chain joins TRBV29-1 to TRBJ2-1; D gene unclear. The CDR3 runs to 11 residues. Germline CDR1 reads SQVTM; CDR2 reads ANQGSEA. Trimming pared 1 base from V and 10 bases from J, leaving 8 bases between. DNA of the CDR3: TGCAGCGTTGAAGTCGGGTGGGAGCAGTTCTTC. It specifies CSVEVGWEQFF.

The chain carries TRBV6-6 and TRBJ1-1; unclear D gene. V lost 2 bases, J lost 14 bases, and 21 bases lay in between. The CDR3 covers 14 residues. CDR1 and CDR2 from the germline V gene are MNHNY and SVGAGI (reference sequence). Here the CDR3 DNA reads TGTGCCAGCAGTTACCAAGGGCCGGGTACTGAACCCTTCTTT. It is translated as CASSYQGPGTEPFF.

The chain links TRBV25-1 to TRBJ1-6; 9 bases line up with TRBD1. CDR1 and CDR2 (germline): MGHDK, SYGVNS. The V gene end was trimmed by 6 bases and the J gene end by 8 bases; junction bases not matched to a gene: 2. The CDR3 sequence is 13 residues long. The CDR3 spells CASRGQGDSPLHF. The CDR3 DNA reads as TGTGCCAGCAGGGGACAGGGAGATTCACCCCTCCACTTT.

This chain joins TRBV10-1 and TRBJ2-1; D may be TRBD1 or TRBD2 (5 bases each). The germline CDR1 and CDR2 sequences are WNHNN and SYGVQD (reference sequence). The ends were cut back, 3 bases at V and 5 bases at J, with 8 bases in the middle. The CDR3 has 13 residues. CDR3 in amino acids: CASSEEGHNEQFF. The CDR3 DNA reads as TGCGCCAGCAGTGAAGAGGGACACAATGAGCAGTTCTTC.

The chain employs TRBV27 and TRBJ2-3; D unresolved. The CDR3 totals 11 residues. Trimming left V 3 bases short and J 8 bases short, with 6 bases between. Germline CDR1 reads MNHEY; CDR2 reads SMNVEV (reference sequence). This CDR3 reads CASSFAATQYF. The CDR3 region has the DNA TGTGCCAGCAGTTTTGCGGCTACGCAGTATTTT.

This chain connects TRBV19 to TRBJ2-1; 12 bases map to TRBD2. This CDR3 has 16 residues. In germline, CDR1 is LNHDA, CDR2 SQIVND (reference sequence). After removal of 4 bases from V and 4 bases from J, the junction contained 5 bases not matched to a gene. The CDR3 is CASSNPGLAGYNEQFF. In nucleotides, the CDR3 is TGTGCCAGTAGTAACCCGGGACTAGCGGGTTACAATGAGCAGTTCTTC.

This chain joins TRBV5-1 and TRBJ2-7; D is undetermined. CDR1 is SGHRS and CDR2 is YFSETQ in the germline V gene. The CDR3 has 13 residues. V gave up 1 base and J gave up 2 bases, with 7 bases separating them. CDR3 region: CASSLRQTYEQYF. The CDR3 nucleotides are TGCGCCAGCAGCTTGAGGCAGACCTACGAGCAGTACTTC. Looking up the rest from reference TRBV5-1 and TRBJ2-7 gives the full variable domain: KAGVTQTPRYLIKTRGQQVTLSCSPISGHRSVSWYQQTPGQGLQFLFEYFSETQRNKGNFPGRFSGRQFSNSRSEMNVSTLELGDSALYLCASSLRQTYEQYFGPGTRLTVT.

The V call is TRBV7-2, the J call TRBJ1-2; 8 nucleotides align to TRBD1. This CDR3 comprises 14 residues. Germline CDR1 reads SGHTA; CDR2 reads FQGNSA. Trimming at V came to 3 bases and at J to 5 bases, leaving 5 bases not matched to a gene. The CDR3 DNA sequence: TGTGCCAGCAGCTTGACAGGGGCAAATTATGGCTACACCTTC. It encodes CASSLTGANYGYTF.